This note documents a single T cell receptor (beta chain) sequence. This sample was taken from a study of blood T cell repertoires in COVID-19. In the source study's methods: Counts of nucleated cells, estimated from reference gene primer amplification, were obtained. Profiling relied on immunoSEQ multiplex PCR, and the TCRdb table lists in-frame clones only, not all of them. V, J and clone size were drawn from that table, and D and trimming were deduced from the DNA. The sample consists of some 320,000 clones, around nine tenths of them appearing once. This CDR3 is 15 amino acids long. CDR1 is LNHDA and CDR2 is SQIVND in the germline V gene (reference sequence). The V end was cut by 7 bases, the J end by 1 base, with 14 bases between.

This sequence joins TRBV19 and TRBJ1-5; D not resolved. The TCR sequence derives from a woman in her forties or fifties who had been exposed to COVID-19. Sequenced sample: PBMCs or T cells enriched from blood (not recorded which). The CDR3 coding sequence is TGTGCCAGTATCTCCGACCCGGGGAGCAATCAGCCCCAGCATTTT. Its protein product is CASISDPGSNQPQHF.